This T cell receptor (beta chain) was identified during a study of blood T cell repertoires in COVID-19. Study-wide context: Whether acute or convalescent, the COVID-19 samples came from the United States, Italy and Spain. T cells, B-cell-depleted T cells, or PBMCs provided the cDNA or gDNA that served as material.

CDR1 and CDR2 from the germline V gene are SGHVS and FQNEAQ. The CDR3 has 15 residues. The V segment lost 3 bases and the J segment 2 bases; nucleotides outside the gene matches: 3. Profiling relied on immunoSEQ multiplex PCR, and the TCRdb table lists in-frame clones only, not all of them. The repertoire consists of roughly 38,000 clones, with over 75% occurring once and the leading ten covering 33%. This chain uses TRBV7-8 with TRBJ2-7; 11 nucleotides line up with TRBD2. The sequence was collected from a man aged 60 to 69 with acute or convalescent COVID-19. Sequenced input: peripheral blood. The CDR3 sequence: CASSLSLAGAYEQYF. CDR3 bases: TGTGCCAGCAGCTTGTCACTAGCGGGAGCCTACGAGCAGTACTTC. The complete variable domain, with remaining parts taken from reference TRBV7-8 and TRBJ2-7, reads GAGVSQSPRYKVAKRGQDVALRCDPISGHVSLFWYQQALGQGPEFLTYFQNEAQLDKSGLPSDRFFAERPEGSVSTLKIQRTQQEDSAVYLCASSLSLAGAYEQYFGPGTRLTVT.